One and the same sample provided the 29 T cell receptor beta chains below, sequenced in a study of cytomegalovirus exposure and HLA in healthy donors. The PCR employed 60 Vbeta primers together with 13 Jbeta primers. The protocol was immunoSEQ multiplex PCR, while the TCRdb copy is restricted to in-frame clones and leaves out a portion. Counted here are 180,000 or so clones, roughly 73% occurring once; the ten biggest clones make up 7.7%. The sequencing input was PBMCs. The origin of the receptors is a woman aged 40 to 55 in good health and CMV-seropositive.

The V and J genes are TRBV29-1 and TRBJ1-1, with TRBD1 as a possible D gene (6 bases). The CDR3 has 13 residues. Trimming left V 6 bases short and J 3 bases short, with 14 bases between. CDR1 and CDR2 from the germline V gene are SQVTM and ANQGSEA. Here the CDR3 reads CSVGVSGDTEAFF. The DNA for the CDR3 is TGCAGCGTAGGAGTCTCAGGGGACACTGAAGCTTTCTTT.

This clone occurred a few times. V usage is TRBV15 and J usage is TRBJ2-7; D may be TRBD1 (5 bases). Per germline, CDR1 LNHNV and CDR2 YYDKDF (reference sequence). The V end was cut by 3 bases, the J end by 2 bases, with 17 bases between. The CDR3 has 16 amino acids. In DNA, the CDR3 is TGTGCCACCAGCAGTGACGACAGCGCCCTGCCCTACGAGCAGTACTTC. Translating gives CATSSDDSALPYEQYF.

This clone was observed a handful of times. The gene calls are TRBV7-2 and TRBJ1-4, with a tentative D call TRBD1 (6 bases). Germline V gives CDR1 SGHTA, CDR2 FQGNSA. V lost 2 bases to trimming and J lost 0 bases, with 10 bases between them. The CDR3 length is 16 residues. The CDR3 spells CASSLSKGATNEKLFF. The DNA for the CDR3 is TGTGCCAGCAGCTTATCGAAGGGGGCAACTAATGAAAAACTGTTTTTT.

This chain connects TRBV28 to TRBJ1-1; D possibly corresponds to TRBD1 (6 bases). Trimming pared 5 bases from V and 6 bases from J, leaving 19 bases between. This CDR3 contains 15 residues. Per germline, CDR1 MDHEN and CDR2 SYDVKM. The CDR3 sequence is CASSTRTAPGAEAFF. The CDR3 nucleotides read TGTGCCAGCAGTACACGGACAGCCCCCGGGGCTGAAGCTTTCTTT.

J is TRBJ1-5 and V is TRBV2; 7 bases line up with TRBD1. From germline, CDR1 is SNHLY and CDR2 FYNNEI. The J segment lost 3 bases and the V segment lost 4 bases, leaving 6 bases of the junction unmatched. This CDR3 has 15 amino acids. The CDR3 DNA follows: TGTGCCAGCAGTGTTGGCAGGGGGAACAATCAGCCCCAGCATTTT. Amino acid sequence: CASSVGRGNNQPQHF. The whole variable domain, remainder taken from reference TRBV2 and TRBJ1-5, is EPEVTQTPSHQVTQMGQEVILRCVPISNHLYFYWYRQILGQKVEFLVSFYNNEISEKSEIFDDQFSVERPDGSNFTLKIRSTKLEDSAMYFCASSVGRGNNQPQHFGDGTRLSIL.

CDR3 in amino acids: CASRAPLQLNTEAFF. The CDR3 coding sequence is TGTGCCAGCAGAGCCCCGTTACAGTTGAACACTGAAGCTTTCTTT. This chain uses TRBV28 with TRBJ1-1, with D uncertain. V was cut by 6 bases and J by 0 bases, with 14 bases left in between. Per germline, CDR1 MDHEN and CDR2 SYDVKM. The CDR3 runs 15 residues. Together with reference TRBV28 and TRBJ1-1, the CDR3 gives the full variable domain: DVKVTQSSRYLVKRTGEKVFLECVQDMDHENMFWYRQDPGLGLRLIYFSYDVKMKEKGDIPEGYSVSREKKERFSLILESASTNQTSMYLCASRAPLQLNTEAFFGQGTRLTVV.

The gene calls are TRBV28 and TRBJ2-7, with D possibly being TRBD1 (5 bases). The germline V gene encodes CDR1 MDHEN and CDR2 SYDVKM. With 5 bases removed from V and 4 bases from J, the gap between germline ends came to 18 bases. This CDR3 comprises 15 residues. CDR3 loop: CASSPRQRIRYEQYF. DNA of the CDR3: TGTGCCAGCAGTCCCCGACAGCGCATTCGGTACGAGCAGTACTTC.

The V gene is TRBV15, the J gene TRBJ2-1, with D uncertain. The CDR3 has 12 amino acids. V lost 2 bases and J lost 12, with 11 bases in between. Germline CDR1 LNHNV, CDR2 YYDKDF (reference sequence). The CDR3 bases are TGTGCCACCAGCAGATCTTTCAGTTGGCAGTTCTTC. Translation: CATSRSFSWQFF.

The chain links TRBV5-1 to TRBJ2-7; D possibly corresponds to TRBD1 (5 bases). CDR3 size: 14 residues. V was cut by 4 bases and J by 3 bases, with 14 bases left in between. Per the germline V gene, CDR1 is SGHRS and CDR2 is YFSETQ. The CDR3 sequence: CASSPARQGYEQYF. The CDR3 DNA is TGCGCCAGCAGCCCAGCTCGCCAGGGCTACGAGCAGTACTTC.

J is TRBJ1-2 and V is TRBV28; maybe TRBD1 (6 bases). Deletions cut 5 bases from V and 5 bases from J, with 15 bases between. The CDR3 has 14 amino acids. CDR1 is MDHEN, CDR2 SYDVKM, per germline. In nucleotides, the CDR3 is TGTGCCAGCAGTCCCCGACAGGACCGGTATGGCTACACCTTC. Translated: CASSPRQDRYGYTF.

The chain is built from TRBV7-9 and TRBJ1-1; D gene unclear. CDR3 size: 13 residues. V was clipped by 1 base and J by 0 bases, with 3 bases between them. In germline, CDR1 is SEHNR, CDR2 FQNEAQ (reference sequence). The CDR3 DNA follows: TGTGCCAGCAGCTTAGACATGAACACTGAAGCTTTCTTT. Its translation: CASSLDMNTEAFF.

The J gene is TRBJ2-7, the V gene TRBV21-1; TRBD1, the D gene given by the table, was not confirmed from the DNA. TRBV21-1 is noted as a pseudogene. The CDR3 spans 13 residues. The CDR3: CASSLQIPYEQYF. The CDR3, as DNA: TGTGCCAGCAGCTTACAGATTCCCTACGAGCAGTACTTC.

This clone was observed a handful of times. The chain uses TRBV7-3 and TRBJ1-1; 8 positions match TRBD1. The CDR3 extends over 13 amino acids. The germline CDR1 and CDR2 sequences are SGHTA and FQGTGA. J gave up 7 bases and V 10 bases, and 11 bases lay outside the gene matches. The CDR3 protein is CATRLQGAIEAFF. The DNA for the CDR3 is TGTGCCACCAGGTTGCAGGGGGCGATTGAAGCTTTCTTT.

The V gene is TRBV20-1, the J gene TRBJ1-1; D is perhaps TRBD1 (5 bases). This CDR3 is built from 11 residues. V lost 6 bases to trimming and J lost 7 bases, with 12 bases between them. The V gene's germline CDR1 is DFQATT and CDR2 SNEGSKA (reference sequence). CDR3 protein: CSARADGEAFF. The DNA of the CDR3 is TGCAGTGCCAGGGCGGATGGTGAAGCTTTCTTT.

The chain joins TRBV4-3 to TRBJ2-3, with unresolved D. CDR3 length: 14 amino acids. CDR1 and CDR2 (germline): LGHNA, YSLEER. V shed 5 bases and J shed 0 bases, with 9 bases lying between them. CDR3 loop: CASSLKRSTDTQYF. Here the CDR3 DNA reads TGCGCCAGCAGCTTAAAGCGAAGCACAGATACGCAGTATTTT.

The genes are TRBV7-9 and TRBJ2-7; possible D gene TRBD1, 5 bases. V was shortened by 1 base and J by 2 bases, with 9 bases between the two germline ends. The length of the CDR3 is 14 residues. The germline gives CDR1 SEHNR, CDR2 FQNEAQ (reference sequence). CDR3 sequence (DNA): TGTGCCAGCAGCTTAGGGGGCCTAACCTACGAGCAGTACTTC. It is translated as CASSLGGLTYEQYF.

This clone was seen a single time. The chain has TRBV6-5 and TRBJ1-1; 9 nucleotides line up with TRBD1. V shed 0 bases and J 10 bases; nucleotides not matched to a gene: 6. This CDR3 is 14 amino acids long. Germline CDR1 is MNHEY and CDR2 is SVGAGI. CDR3 in DNA: TGTGCCAGCAGTTACTCCAGGGGACAGGGTAGAGCTTTCTTT. This encodes CASSYSRGQGRAFF.

With regard to this clone: Distinct nucleotide sequences in the sample also encode this CDR3. The chain joins TRBV4-1 to TRBJ2-7; 13 nucleotides line up with TRBD2. Looked up from germline, CDR1 is MGHRA and CDR2 is YSYEKL. Trimming removed 0 bases from V and 4 bases from J; junction bases left unmatched: 3. The CDR3 consists of 16 residues. The CDR3 is CASSQEGTSGKYEQYF. The CDR3 DNA sequence: TGCGCCAGCAGCCAAGAGGGGACTAGCGGGAAGTACGAGCAGTACTTC.

This clone was observed a handful of times. This sequence joins TRBV7-9 and TRBJ2-1; 10 nucleotides match TRBD2. V shed 2 bases, J shed 10 bases, and the junction held 11 bases outside the gene matches. Germline values: CDR1 SEHNR, CDR2 FQNEAQ (reference sequence). This CDR3 region has 16 residues. CDR3 in DNA: TGTGCCAGCAGCTTAATGGCTAGCGGGAGCCGGGGGGAGCAGTTCTTC. Its translation: CASSLMASGSRGEQFF.

Remarks on this clone: A junction boundary mismatches the germline segment, possibly from a read error. The genes are TRBV9 and TRBJ1-2, with TRBD1 matching 8 bases. CDR3 length equals 17 residues. Germline loops: CDR1 SGDLS, CDR2 YYNGEE. Here the CDR3 reads CASSVGSRGRGNYSYTF. CDR3 coding DNA: TGTGCCAGCAGCGTAGGAAGCAGGGGGCGAGGTAACTATAGCTACACCTTC.

This clone turned up a few times. The chain couples TRBV11-1 to TRBJ2-2; tentative D call: TRBD1 (6 bases). The CDR3 covers 15 residues. Germline V lookup: CDR1 SGHAT, CDR2 FQDESV (reference sequence). V lost 5 bases and J 4 bases, leaving 14 bases between the germline ends. The CDR3 nucleotides are TGTGCCAGCAGCCCCCAGGACAGCCCCACCGGGGAGCTGTTTTTT. It is translated as CASSPQDSPTGELFF.

The V and J genes are TRBV7-8 and TRBJ2-6; TRBD1 matches 9 bases. Germline CDR1 reads SGHVS; CDR2 reads FQNEAQ. V trimming: 1 base; J trimming: 6 bases; junction bases outside the gene matches: 16. This CDR3 contains 20 residues. CDR3 in DNA: TGTGCCAGCAGCTTAGGCGGACAGGGGCCTCCTTTTTCTAAGGCCAACGTCCTGACTTTC. Amino acid sequence: CASSLGGQGPPFSKANVLTF.

The gene calls are TRBV5-1 and TRBJ2-7; weak D call: TRBD1 (6 bases). The CDR3 runs to 14 residues. V lost 0 bases, J lost 2 bases, and 9 bases lay in between. CDR1 is SGHRS and CDR2 is YFSETQ in the germline V gene. The CDR3 DNA is TGCGCCAGCAGCTTGGTAGGGGGAGCCTACGAGCAGTACTTC. It translates to CASSLVGGAYEQYF.

The chain combines TRBV7-2 with TRBJ2-3; 7 bases map to TRBD2. Germline V gives CDR1 SGHTA, CDR2 FQGNSA. The CDR3 has 15 residues. Trimming at V came to 2 bases and at J to 6 bases, leaving 8 bases not matched to a gene. The CDR3 coding sequence is TGTGCCAGCAGCTTACTAGCGGAGGGGTGGGATACGCAGTATTTT. Protein product: CASSLLAEGWDTQYF. Full variable domain (rest looked up from reference TRBV7-2 and TRBJ2-3): GAGVSQSPSNKVTEKGKDVELRCDPISGHTALYWYRQSLGQGLEFLIYFQGNSAPDKSGLPSDRFSAERTGGSVSTLTIQRTQQEDSAVYLCASSLLAEGWDTQYFGPGTRLTVL.

This chain joins TRBV30 and TRBJ2-2, with D unclear. In germline, CDR1 is GTSNPN, CDR2 SVGIG (reference sequence). V was cut by 4 bases and J by 3 bases, with 12 bases left in between. There are 14 residues in the CDR3. In nucleotides, the CDR3 is TGTGCCTGGATCTCGGCTAGATACACCGGGGAGCTGTTTTTT. Its protein is CAWISARYTGELFF.

The gene calls are TRBV2 and TRBJ1-1, with D hard to call. Germline V gene sequence: CDR1 SNHLY, CDR2 FYNNEI. The CDR3 covers 14 residues. V lost 5 bases, J lost 4 bases, and 14 bases lay in between. CDR3 sequence: CASSQEDEVTEAFF. For the CDR3, the DNA is TGTGCCAGCAGTCAGGAGGACGAGGTCACTGAAGCTTTCTTT. The full variable domain, completed using reference TRBV2 and TRBJ1-1, is EPEVTQTPSHQVTQMGQEVILRCVPISNHLYFYWYRQILGQKVEFLVSFYNNEISEKSEIFDDQFSVERPDGSNFTLKIRSTKLEDSAMYFCASSQEDEVTEAFFGQGTRLTVV.

The chain carries TRBV7-2 and TRBJ1-2, with 9 bases fitting TRBD1. V lost 1 base to trimming and J lost 4 bases; unmatched junction nucleotides: 4. The CDR3 length is 15 residues. Germline V gene data show CDR1 as SGHTA and CDR2 as FQGNSA. CDR3 in DNA: TGTGCCAGCAGCTTAGGGGGACAGGGAGGCTATGGCTACACCTTC. This translates into CASSLGGQGGYGYTF.

In this sample, this clone turned up once. This sequence joins TRBV12-5 and TRBJ2-5; perhaps TRBD2 as D (5 bases). CDR1 is LGHNT, CDR2 FRNRAP, per germline. The CDR3 extends over 13 amino acids. V was trimmed by 3 bases and J by 6 bases, leaving 11 bases between them. CDR3 sequence (DNA): TGTGCTAGTGGTTTCGAGGGTTTTCAGACCCAGTACTTC. Residues: CASGFEGFQTQYF.

J is TRBJ2-7 and V is TRBV5-1, with 9 bases fitting TRBD2. CDR1 is SGHRS and CDR2 is YFSETQ in the germline V gene. CDR3 size: 11 residues. J was trimmed by 6 bases and V by 5 bases; bases with no gene match: 0. In nucleotides, the CDR3 is TGCGCCAGCAGACTAGCGGGCGAGCAGTACTTC. Translated, it gives CASRLAGEQYF.